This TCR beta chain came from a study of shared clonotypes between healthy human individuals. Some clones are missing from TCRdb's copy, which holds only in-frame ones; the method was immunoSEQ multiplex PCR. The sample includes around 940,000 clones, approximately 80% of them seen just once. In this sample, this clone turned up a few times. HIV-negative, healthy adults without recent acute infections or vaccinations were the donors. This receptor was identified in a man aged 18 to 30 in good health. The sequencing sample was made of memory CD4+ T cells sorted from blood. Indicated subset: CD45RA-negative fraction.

The CDR3 loop reads CSADSGGRYNEQFF. In DNA, the CDR3 is TGCAGCGCAGACTCCGGGGGGCGGTACAATGAGCAGTTCTTC. The rearrangement uses TRBV29-1 and TRBJ2-1, with a possible D match to TRBD2 (7 bases). Trimming left V 7 bases short and J 4 bases short, with 17 bases between. CDR3 length equals 14 residues. Germline CDR1 SQVTM, CDR2 ANQGSEA.